The 19 T cell receptor beta chains below come from one sample, sequenced in a study of T cell responses to AZD1222 COVID-19 vaccine. Sequencing was performed with immunoSEQ multiplex PCR; in TCRdb, only in-frame clones are kept and a portion is missing. The repertoire holds about 150,000 clones, with 85% to 95% as singletons. This sample comprised peripheral blood, obtained on day 0 of AZD1222 vaccination. These receptors all stem from an adult in good health.

This chain joins TRBV2 and TRBJ1-4; 9 nucleotides line up with TRBD1. Germline CDR1 is SNHLY and CDR2 is FYNNEI. The CDR3 contains 14 residues. V shed 6 bases, J shed 3 bases, and the junction held 2 bases outside the gene matches. The CDR3 DNA sequence: TGTGCCAGCAGGCGACAGGGGGCTAATGAAAAACTGTTTTTT. This encodes CASRRQGANEKLFF.

This clone was seen only once. The chain carries TRBV13 and TRBJ1-1; no clear D. This CDR3 comprises 15 residues. Trimming took 0 bases from V and 4 from J, leaving 12 bases between them. Germline V gene sequence: CDR1 PRHDT, CDR2 FYEKMQ (reference sequence). Here the CDR3 reads CASSLGPGGFTEAFF. The CDR3 bases are TGTGCCAGCAGCTTAGGCCCCGGCGGGTTCACTGAAGCTTTCTTT.

This clone was detected only once. The genes are TRBV6-2 or TRBV6-3 and TRBJ2-1; 7 bases align to TRBD1. The germline gives CDR1 MNHEY, CDR2 SVGEGT. The V segment lost 6 bases and the J segment 6 bases; nucleotides outside the gene matches: 17. This CDR3 is 17 amino acids long. For the CDR3, the DNA is TGTGCCAGCAGCCAATTCCTTGACAGGGTTAGAGGCAATGAGCAGTTCTTC. This gives the protein CASSQFLDRVRGNEQFF.

V and J are TRBV7-2 and TRBJ1-4, with no clear D. The CDR3 is 14 residues long. CDR1 and CDR2 (germline): SGHTA, FQGNSA. Trimming pared 0 bases from V and 0 bases from J, leaving 2 bases between. The chain's CDR3 is CASSLATTNEKLFF. For the CDR3, the DNA is TGTGCCAGCAGCTTAGCCACAACTAATGAAAAACTGTTTTTT. The whole variable domain, remainder taken from reference TRBV7-2 and TRBJ1-4, is GAGVSQSPSNKVTEKGKDVELRCDPISGHTALYWYRQSLGQGLEFLIYFQGNSAPDKSGLPSDRFSAERTGGSVSTLTIQRTQQEDSAVYLCASSLATTNEKLFFGSGTQLSVL.

The chain employs TRBV2 and TRBJ1-4; TRBD1 agrees at 8 bases. This CDR3 is built from 14 residues. Germline values: CDR1 SNHLY, CDR2 FYNNEI. V gave up 6 bases and J gave up 7 bases; unmatched junction bases: 7. The CDR3 loop is CASRLQGGSEKLFF. The CDR3 coding sequence is TGTGCCAGCAGGCTACAGGGGGGTAGTGAAAAACTGTTTTTT.

This chain connects TRBV11-3 to TRBJ2-1; D is undetermined. This CDR3 spans 13 amino acids. The V gene's germline CDR1 is SGHNT and CDR2 YENEEA. The ends were cut back, 0 bases at V and 4 bases at J, with 4 bases in the middle. The CDR3: CASSLDFYNEQFF. CDR3 bases: TGTGCCAGCAGCTTAGACTTTTACAATGAGCAGTTCTTC.

The V gene is TRBV2, the J gene TRBJ1-1; 7 positions agree with TRBD1. The CDR3 extends over 13 amino acids. CDR1 is SNHLY, CDR2 FYNNEI, per germline. V was clipped by 5 bases and J by 4 bases; unmatched bases: 4. Here the CDR3 reads CASSPTGVTEAFF. CDR3 DNA: TGTGCCAGCAGTCCTACAGGGGTCACTGAAGCTTTCTTT.

This clone is a singleton in its sample. The CDR3 loop is CAWSRLGPDTQYF. The CDR3 nucleotides are TGTGCCTGGAGTAGACTGGGGCCAGATACGCAGTATTTT. The rearrangement links TRBV30 to TRBJ2-3; possibly TRBD1 for D (5 bases). CDR1 and CDR2 (germline): GTSNPN, SVGIG (reference sequence). V was pared by 2 bases and J by 4 bases, with 10 bases between. This CDR3 is built from 13 residues.

V is TRBV28 and J is TRBJ1-2; no reliable D call. In germline, CDR1 is MDHEN, CDR2 SYDVKM. V lost 3 bases, J lost 8 bases, and 7 bases lay in between. The CDR3 is 11 residues long. The chain's CDR3 is CASSFKGGYTF. Here the CDR3 DNA reads TGTGCCAGCAGTTTCAAGGGCGGCTACACCTTC.

The genes are TRBV5-1 and TRBJ2-1; D uncertain. The CDR3 is 12 residues long. The germline CDR1 and CDR2 sequences are SGHRS and YFSETQ. The V end was cut by 3 bases, the J end by 3 bases, with 4 bases between. CDR3 coding DNA: TGCGCCAGCAGCTGGGGCTACAATGAGCAGTTCTTC. It codes for CASSWGYNEQFF.

The chain couples TRBV2 to TRBJ2-1; tentative D call: TRBD1 (6 bases). The CDR3 has 15 residues. Germline assignment: CDR1 SNHLY and CDR2 FYNNEI. With 5 bases removed from V and 7 bases from J, the gap between germline ends came to 18 bases. The CDR3 loop reads CASSSRDNSLNEQFF. CDR3 nucleotide sequence: TGTGCCAGCAGTTCCCGGGACAATAGTTTAAATGAGCAGTTCTTC.

The V gene is TRBV9, the J gene TRBJ2-3; the match to TRBD2 covers 8 bases. The junction had 4 bases not matched to a gene; V was cut back by 2 bases and J by 2 bases. The CDR3 totals 15 residues. Per the germline V gene, CDR1 is SGDLS and CDR2 is YYNGEE. As DNA, the CDR3 is TGTGCCAGCAGCGTGGGGGGACTAGTCACAGATACGCAGTATTTT. Protein product: CASSVGGLVTDTQYF.

The chain employs TRBV28 and TRBJ2-7; no firm D call. The CDR3 spans 12 residues. The V gene's germline CDR1 is MDHEN and CDR2 SYDVKM. The V gene lost 0 bases and the J gene lost 4 bases, with 4 bases spanning the gap. CDR3 residues: CASSLWGYEQYV. The CDR3 region has the DNA TGTGCCAGCAGTTTATGGGGTTACGAGCAGTACGTC.

V is TRBV2 and J is TRBJ2-2, with 11 bases lining up with TRBD1. Germline V gives CDR1 SNHLY, CDR2 FYNNEI. The V segment lost 6 bases and the J segment 5 bases; nucleotides outside the gene matches: 5. This CDR3 contains 15 residues. In DNA, the CDR3 is TGTGCCAGCAGCGGGGACAGGGGGGGGACCGGGGAGCTGTTTTTT. Translated: CASSGDRGGTGELFF.

This rearrangement joins TRBV7-9 to TRBJ1-6; tentative D call: TRBD1 (5 bases). Between the trimmed V and J ends, which lost 5 bases and 10 bases, there was a span of 18 bases. CDR3 size: 15 residues. The germline gives CDR1 SEHNR, CDR2 FQNEAQ (reference sequence). CDR3 sequence (DNA): TGTGCCAGCAGCCGTGGTGGAGGGGCAGGATCACCCCTCCACTTT. This gives the protein CASSRGGGAGSPLHF.

The chain employs TRBV7-9 and TRBJ1-1; unclear D gene. The germline V and J ends were trimmed by 1 base and 9 bases, with 9 bases remaining between them. The CDR3 has 12 residues. CDR1 is SEHNR, CDR2 FQNEAQ, per germline (reference sequence). CDR3 sequence: CASSLGAVKAFF. The CDR3, as DNA: TGTGCCAGCAGCTTAGGGGCAGTTAAAGCTTTCTTT.

V gene TRBV12-3 or TRBV12-4 combines with J gene TRBJ2-1; D remains unclear. Trimming cost V 3 bases and J 8 bases, with 5 bases left between them. The CDR3 contains 11 residues. The CDR3 loop reads CASSLSHEQFF. The DNA for the CDR3 is TGTGCCAGCAGTTTGTCACATGAGCAGTTCTTC.

The chain couples TRBV4-1 to TRBJ1-1, with a possible D match to TRBD1 (5 bases). Germline CDR1 reads MGHRA; CDR2 reads YSYEKL. Deletions cut 2 bases from V and 0 bases from J, with 13 bases between. The CDR3 is 16 amino acids. This chain's CDR3 is CASSQLPGTLNTEAFF. The CDR3 DNA sequence: TGCGCCAGCAGCCAACTCCCCGGGACCCTGAACACTGAAGCTTTCTTT.

V gene TRBV3-1 (or the pseudogene TRBV3-2) combines with J gene TRBJ1-1, with TRBD1 matching over 10 bases. Germline-derived CDR1 and CDR2 are LGHDT and YNNKEL (reference sequence). There are 17 residues in the CDR3. The ends lost 1 base at V and 6 bases at J; junction bases unmatched: 11. CDR3 protein: CASSQVETGGWGAEAFF. For the CDR3, the DNA is TGTGCCAGCAGCCAAGTCGAGACAGGGGGCTGGGGCGCTGAAGCTTTCTTT.